This TCR beta chain is from a study of glioma-infiltrating T cells after dendritic cell vaccination. Study information: Autologous tumor lysate-pulsed dendritic cell vaccination was given between the early 2000s and the early 2010s. Study-level results: Estimated pretreatment TIL content predicted outcome after dendritic cell vaccination.

Remarks on this clone: Its target is unknown.

Up to 2 ug genomic DNA was used for TCRB CDR3 amplification. The repertoire was sequenced with immunoSEQ multiplex PCR; TCRdb's copy has only in-frame clones and lacks some. The sample carries 85,000 to 100,000 clones, roughly four fifths recorded once. V lost 8 bases, J lost 3 bases, and 3 bases stayed unmatched. Germline V gives CDR1 MNHNY, CDR2 SVGAGI (reference sequence). The CDR3 is 12 residues long. Specified time point: after dendritic cell vaccination, including at tumor progression/relapse. V gene TRBV6-6 combines with J gene TRBJ1-2, with 7 positions matching TRBD1. The source is a human donor with glioblastoma. The sample consisted of blood, taken after dendritic cell vaccination. DNA for the CDR3: TGTGCCAGCCGAACAGGGGACTATGGCTACACCTTC. Encoded protein: CASRTGDYGYTF.